A selection of T cell receptor beta chains follows, all from one sample in a study of blood T cells in healthy people across ages. A single record per CDR3 protein comes from TCRdb applying MiXCR to the 5' RACE reads. This sample has roughly 1,000,000 distinct CDR3 sequences, with roughly 24% found just once. A further study also used this sample, focusing on T cells of mothers and their children.

Sequences were obtained from blood. The receptors were sampled from a girl aged 2 to 10 in good health. Both conserved end residues are part of each CDR3. A D gene is named only where the DNA matches it firmly. Expanded clones get a size class; other rows say once, few or many, or leave the size out.

CSVEGVPMNTEAFF	TGCAGCGTTGAAGGGGTCCCCATGAACACTGAAGCTTTCTTT	NA	NA	TRBV29-1	TRBJ1-1	14
CASSPSTGTGENSPLHF	TGTGCCAGCTCACCCTCCACCGGGACAGGGGAAAATTCACCCCTCCACTTT	few	TRBD1	TRBV18	TRBJ1-6	17
CASSSPGTAGDEQFF	TGTGCCAGCAGTTCCCCCGGCACGGCGGGAGATGAGCAGTTCTTC	NA	TRBD2	TRBV7-3	TRBJ2-1	15
CASSLRQWTTYNEQFF	TGTGCCAGCAGCTTACGACAGTGGACGACCTACAATGAGCAGTTCTTC	NA	NA	TRBV7-9	TRBJ2-1	16
CASRGGNLSYEQYF	TGTGCCAGCCGTGGGGGCAACCTTTCCTACGAGCAGTACTTC	NA	NA	TRBV2	TRBJ2-7	14
CASSPAGSRVTSTIYF	TGTGCCAGCTCACCGGCGGGGTCGCGGGTCACCAGCACCATATATTTT	NA	NA	TRBV18	TRBJ1-3	16
CSAVGTSGNEQYF	TGCAGTGCTGTCGGGACTAGCGGGAACGAGCAGTACTTC	NA	TRBD2	TRBV20-1	TRBJ2-7	13
CATSGLMRGNEQFF	TGTGCCACCAGTGGCTTGATGAGGGGCAATGAGCAGTTCTTC	NA	NA	TRBV24-1	TRBJ2-1	14
CASSLVGDNQPQHF	TGTGCCAGCAGCTTGGTTGGGGACAATCAGCCCCAGCATTTT	few	NA	TRBV7-9	TRBJ1-5	14
CASSFNGRLDTQYF	TGTGCCAGCAGCTTCAACGGGAGGTTAGATACGCAGTATTTT	few	TRBD2	TRBV11-2	TRBJ2-3	14
CASSLFSGANVLTF	TGTGCCAGCAGTTTATTCTCTGGGGCCAACGTCCTGACTTTC	many	NA	TRBV27	TRBJ2-6	14
CSVVRGANYGYTF	TGCAGCGTTGTTCGCGGAGCTAACTATGGCTACACCTTC	NA	NA	TRBV29-1	TRBJ1-2	13
CASSPSKENTEAFF	TGTGCCAGCAGCCCGAGTAAGGAGAACACTGAAGCTTTCTTT	NA	NA	TRBV7-8	TRBJ1-1	14
CASSLETGAANTDTQYF	TGTGCCAGCAGCTTAGAAACCGGAGCGGCCAACACAGATACGCAGTATTTT	NA	NA	TRBV11-2	TRBJ2-3	17
CASSLDADLFLLSTF	TGTGCCAGCAGCTTAGATGCCGACCTCTTCCTATTATCCACCTTC	NA	NA	TRBV7-2	TRBJ1-2	15
CASSPGPGVSSYNEQFF	TGTGCCAGCAGCCCAGGACCCGGGGTTAGCTCCTACAATGAGCAGTTCTTC	NA	NA	TRBV13	TRBJ2-1	17
CASSDSGTGSVETQYF	TGTGCCAGCAGCGATAGTGGGACAGGGTCTGTAGAGACCCAGTACTTC	NA	TRBD1	TRBV7-9	TRBJ2-5	16
CASIPEEGAYHNEQFF	TGTGCCAGCATCCCAGAAGAGGGGGCGTACCACAATGAGCAGTTCTTC	few	TRBD1	TRBV7-2	TRBJ2-1	16
CASNAGGQWNEQFF	TGTGCCAGCAACGCGGGGGGGCAATGGAATGAGCAGTTCTTC	few	TRBD2	TRBV9	TRBJ2-1	14
CASALLTSGKETQYF	TGTGCCAGCGCCCTTTTGACTAGCGGAAAAGAGACCCAGTACTTC	NA	TRBD2	TRBV5-6	TRBJ2-5	15
CSVERRQGAIGGCTF	TGCAGCGTTGAAAGGAGACAGGGGGCGATTGGTGGCTGCACCTTC	few	TRBD1	TRBV29-1	TRBJ1-2	15
CASSLVGRDEQYF	TGTGCCAGCAGCTTGGTGGGCAGGGACGAGCAGTACTTC	NA	NA	TRBV5-6	TRBJ2-7	13
CASSARSRKIF	TGTGCCAGCAGTGCCCGTTCTAGAAAAATCTTC	NA	NA	TRBV6-1	TRBJ2-4	11
CASSARLAGAADTQYF	TGCGCCAGCAGCGCGCGACTAGCGGGAGCCGCAGATACGCAGTATTTT	NA	TRBD2	TRBV4-1	TRBJ2-3	16
CASSPLEWVRGRDTQYF	TGTGCCAGCAGCCCCCTCGAATGGGTCAGGGGTCGAGATACGCAGTATTTT	few	NA	TRBV7-9	TRBJ2-3	17
CSASRLAGVDEQFF	TGCAGTGCTAGTAGGTTAGCGGGGGTGGATGAGCAGTTCTTC	NA	TRBD2	TRBV20-1	TRBJ2-1	14
CSARESRDRNTEAFF	TGCAGTGCTAGAGAATCCAGGGACCGGAACACTGAAGCTTTCTTT	NA	NA	TRBV20-1	TRBJ1-1	15
CASTTTGHSYEQYF	TGTGCCAGCACCACTACGGGACACTCCTACGAGCAGTACTTC	few	NA	TRBV27	TRBJ2-7	14
CASRGPGLALNEQFF	TGTGCCAGCAGGGGCCCGGGACTAGCTTTAAATGAGCAGTTCTTC	few	TRBD2	TRBV28	TRBJ2-1	15
CASRTTSGGANEQFF	TGTGCCAGCAGAACAACTAGCGGGGGGGCCAATGAGCAGTTCTTC	few	TRBD2	TRBV7-2	TRBJ2-1	15
CATSSSGVSVSISYEQYF	TGTGCCACCAGCAGCAGCGGGGTCTCGGTATCCATCTCCTACGAGCAGTACTTC	NA	TRBD2	TRBV15	TRBJ2-7	18